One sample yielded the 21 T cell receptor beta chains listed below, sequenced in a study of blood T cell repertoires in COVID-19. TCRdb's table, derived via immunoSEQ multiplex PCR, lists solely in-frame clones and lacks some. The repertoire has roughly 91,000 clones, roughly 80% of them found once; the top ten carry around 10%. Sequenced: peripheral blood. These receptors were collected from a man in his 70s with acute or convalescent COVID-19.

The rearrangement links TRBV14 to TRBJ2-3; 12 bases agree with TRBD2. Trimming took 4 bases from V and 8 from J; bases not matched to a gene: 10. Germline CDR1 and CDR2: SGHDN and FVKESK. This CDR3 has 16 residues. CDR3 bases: TGTGCCAGCAGCCGGCGACTAGCGGGGGCCCTGGGTACGCAGTATTTT. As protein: CASSRRLAGALGTQYF.

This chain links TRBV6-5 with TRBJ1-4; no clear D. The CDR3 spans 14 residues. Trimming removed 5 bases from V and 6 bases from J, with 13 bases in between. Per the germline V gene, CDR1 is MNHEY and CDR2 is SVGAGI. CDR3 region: CASSRPGRDEKLFF. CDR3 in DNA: TGTGCCAGCAGTCGACCAGGTCGAGATGAAAAACTGTTTTTT.

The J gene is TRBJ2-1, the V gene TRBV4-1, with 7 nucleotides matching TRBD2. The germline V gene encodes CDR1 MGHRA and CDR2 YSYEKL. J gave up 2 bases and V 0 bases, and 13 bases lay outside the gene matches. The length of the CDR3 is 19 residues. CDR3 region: CASSQEPPFSGQPYNEQFF. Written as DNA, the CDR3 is TGCGCCAGCAGCCAAGAACCACCCTTTAGCGGGCAACCCTACAATGAGCAGTTCTTC.

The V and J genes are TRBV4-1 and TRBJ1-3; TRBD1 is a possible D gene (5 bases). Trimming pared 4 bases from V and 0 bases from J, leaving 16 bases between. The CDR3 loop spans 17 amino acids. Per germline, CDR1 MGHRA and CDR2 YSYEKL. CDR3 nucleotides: TGCGCCAGCAGCCTGTACGGGGGAGCCGGCTCTGGAAACACCATATATTTT. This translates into CASSLYGGAGSGNTIYF.

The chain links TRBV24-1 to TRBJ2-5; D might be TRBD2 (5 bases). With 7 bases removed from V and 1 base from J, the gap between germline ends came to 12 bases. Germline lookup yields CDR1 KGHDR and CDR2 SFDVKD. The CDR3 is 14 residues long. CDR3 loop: CATSDGLIQETQYF. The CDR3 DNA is TGTGCCACCAGCGACGGACTCATCCAAGAGACCCAGTACTTC.

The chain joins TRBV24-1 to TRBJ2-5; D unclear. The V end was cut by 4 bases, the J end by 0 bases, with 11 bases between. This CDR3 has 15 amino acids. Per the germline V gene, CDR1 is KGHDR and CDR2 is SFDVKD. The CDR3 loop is CATSDPAEYQETQYF. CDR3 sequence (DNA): TGTGCCACCAGTGACCCTGCGGAGTACCAAGAGACCCAGTACTTC.

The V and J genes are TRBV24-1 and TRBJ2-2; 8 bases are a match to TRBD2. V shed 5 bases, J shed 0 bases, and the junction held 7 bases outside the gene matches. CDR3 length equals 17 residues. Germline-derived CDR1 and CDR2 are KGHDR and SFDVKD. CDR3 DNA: TGTGCCACCAGTGCCCAAAGCGGGGGCGCGAACACCGGGGAGCTGTTTTTT. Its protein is CATSAQSGGANTGELFF.

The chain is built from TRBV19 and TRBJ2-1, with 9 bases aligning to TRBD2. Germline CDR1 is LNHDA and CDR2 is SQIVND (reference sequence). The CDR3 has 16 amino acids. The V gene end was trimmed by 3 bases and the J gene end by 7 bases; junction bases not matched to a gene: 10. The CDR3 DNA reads TGTGCCAGTAGTATCGTGTCCGGGACTAGCAGGAATGAGCAGTTCTTC. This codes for CASSIVSGTSRNEQFF. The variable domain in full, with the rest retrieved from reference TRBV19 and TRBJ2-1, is DGGITQSPKYLFRKEGQNVTLSCEQNLNHDAMYWYRQDPGQGLRLIYYSQIVNDFQKGDIAEGYSVSREKKESFPLTVTSAQKNPTAFYLCASSIVSGTSRNEQFFGPGTRLTVL.

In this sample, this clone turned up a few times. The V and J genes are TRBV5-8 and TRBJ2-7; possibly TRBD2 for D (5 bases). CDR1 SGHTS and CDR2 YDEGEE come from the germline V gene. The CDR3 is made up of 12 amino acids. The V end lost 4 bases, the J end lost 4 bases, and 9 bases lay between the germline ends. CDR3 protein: CASSLTTYEQYF. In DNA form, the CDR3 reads TGTGCCAGCAGCCTGACTACTTACGAGCAGTACTTC.

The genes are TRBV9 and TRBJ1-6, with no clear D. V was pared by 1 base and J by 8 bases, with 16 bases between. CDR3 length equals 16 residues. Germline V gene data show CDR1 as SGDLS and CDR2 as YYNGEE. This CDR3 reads CASSVSAGVDDSPLHF. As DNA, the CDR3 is TGTGCCAGCAGCGTAAGTGCGGGAGTTGATGATTCACCCCTCCACTTT. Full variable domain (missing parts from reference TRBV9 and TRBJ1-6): DSGVTQTPKHLITATGQRVTLRCSPRSGDLSVYWYQQSLDQGLQFLIQYYNGEERAKGNILERFSAQQFPDLHSELNLSSLELGDSALYFCASSVSAGVDDSPLHFGNGTRLTVT.

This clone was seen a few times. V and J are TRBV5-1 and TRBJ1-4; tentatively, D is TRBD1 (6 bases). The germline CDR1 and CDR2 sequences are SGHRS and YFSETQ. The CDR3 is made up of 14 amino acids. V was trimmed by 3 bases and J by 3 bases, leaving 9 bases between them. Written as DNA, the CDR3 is TGCGCCAGCAGCTCAGGGGAATCTAATGAAAAACTGTTTTTT. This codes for CASSSGESNEKLFF. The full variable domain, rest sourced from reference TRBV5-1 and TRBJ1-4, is KAGVTQTPRYLIKTRGQQVTLSCSPISGHRSVSWYQQTPGQGLQFLFEYFSETQRNKGNFPGRFSGRQFSNSRSEMNVSTLELGDSALYLCASSSGESNEKLFFGSGTQLSVL.

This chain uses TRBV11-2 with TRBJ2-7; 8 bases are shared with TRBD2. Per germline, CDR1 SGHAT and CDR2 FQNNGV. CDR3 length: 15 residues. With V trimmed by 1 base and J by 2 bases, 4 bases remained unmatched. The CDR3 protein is CASSLGSGDTYEQYF. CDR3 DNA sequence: TGTGCCAGCAGCTTAGGTAGCGGGGACACCTACGAGCAGTACTTC.

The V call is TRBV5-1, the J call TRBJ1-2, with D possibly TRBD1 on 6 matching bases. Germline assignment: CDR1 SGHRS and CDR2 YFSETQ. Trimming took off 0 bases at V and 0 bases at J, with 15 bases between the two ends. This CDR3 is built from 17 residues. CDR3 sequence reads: CASSLVAGGGPNYGYTF. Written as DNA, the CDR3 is TGCGCCAGCAGCTTGGTGGCAGGCGGGGGCCCTAACTATGGCTACACCTTC. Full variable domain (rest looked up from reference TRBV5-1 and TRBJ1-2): KAGVTQTPRYLIKTRGQQVTLSCSPISGHRSVSWYQQTPGQGLQFLFEYFSETQRNKGNFPGRFSGRQFSNSRSEMNVSTLELGDSALYLCASSLVAGGGPNYGYTFGSGTRLTVV.

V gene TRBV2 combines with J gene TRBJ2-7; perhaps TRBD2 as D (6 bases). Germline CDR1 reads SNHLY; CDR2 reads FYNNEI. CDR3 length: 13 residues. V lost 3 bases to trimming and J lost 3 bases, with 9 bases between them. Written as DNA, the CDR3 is TGTGCCAGCAGTGACGGGAGATTCTACGAGCAGTACTTC. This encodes CASSDGRFYEQYF.

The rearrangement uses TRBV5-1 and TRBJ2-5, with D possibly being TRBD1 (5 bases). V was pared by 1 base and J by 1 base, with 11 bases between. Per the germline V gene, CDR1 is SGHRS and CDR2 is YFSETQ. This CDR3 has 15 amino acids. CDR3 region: CASSLISRAQETQYF. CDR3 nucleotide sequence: TGCGCCAGCAGCTTGATTTCCAGGGCCCAAGAGACCCAGTACTTC.

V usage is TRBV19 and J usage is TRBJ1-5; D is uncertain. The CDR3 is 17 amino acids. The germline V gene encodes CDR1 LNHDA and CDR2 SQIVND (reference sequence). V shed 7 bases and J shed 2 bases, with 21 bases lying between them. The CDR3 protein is CASNPGRKSWGNQPQHF. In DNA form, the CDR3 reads TGTGCCAGTAATCCGGGTCGAAAATCGTGGGGCAATCAGCCCCAGCATTTT. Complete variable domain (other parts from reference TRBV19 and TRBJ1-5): DGGITQSPKYLFRKEGQNVTLSCEQNLNHDAMYWYRQDPGQGLRLIYYSQIVNDFQKGDIAEGYSVSREKKESFPLTVTSAQKNPTAFYLCASNPGRKSWGNQPQHFGDGTRLSIL.

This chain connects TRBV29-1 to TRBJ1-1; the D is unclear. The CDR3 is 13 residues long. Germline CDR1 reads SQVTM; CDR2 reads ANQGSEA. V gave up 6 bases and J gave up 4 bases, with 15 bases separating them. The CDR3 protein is CSVLGSLGTEAFF. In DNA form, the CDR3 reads TGCAGCGTCCTAGGGAGCTTGGGCACTGAAGCTTTCTTT.

CDR3 DNA sequence: TGCGCCAGCAGCCAAGAAACACTATACGAGCAGTACTTC. Its protein product is CASSQETLYEQYF. This chain connects TRBV4-1 to TRBJ2-7; unclear D gene. Trimming removed 0 bases at V and 4 bases at J, with 7 bases between. CDR1 MGHRA and CDR2 YSYEKL come from the germline V gene. There are 13 residues in the CDR3.

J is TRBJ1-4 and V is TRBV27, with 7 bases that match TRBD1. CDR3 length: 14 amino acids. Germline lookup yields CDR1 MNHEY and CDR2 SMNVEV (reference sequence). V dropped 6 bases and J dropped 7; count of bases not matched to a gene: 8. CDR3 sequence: CASRKQGWSEKLFF. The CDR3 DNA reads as TGTGCCAGCAGAAAACAGGGGTGGAGTGAAAAACTGTTTTTT.

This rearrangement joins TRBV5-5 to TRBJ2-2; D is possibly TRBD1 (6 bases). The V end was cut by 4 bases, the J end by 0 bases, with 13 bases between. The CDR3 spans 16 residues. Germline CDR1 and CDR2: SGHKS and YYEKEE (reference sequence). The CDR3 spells CASSLIGTTNTGELFF. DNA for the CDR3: TGTGCCAGCAGCCTTATCGGGACAACGAACACCGGGGAGCTGTTTTTT.

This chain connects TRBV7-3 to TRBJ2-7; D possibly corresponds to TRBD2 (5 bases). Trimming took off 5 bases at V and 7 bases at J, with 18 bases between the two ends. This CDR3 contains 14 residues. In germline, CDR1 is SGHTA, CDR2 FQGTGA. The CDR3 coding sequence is TGTGCCAGCAGCCCCATGGGCCGGGGTGGAGAGCAGTACTTC. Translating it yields CASSPMGRGGEQYF. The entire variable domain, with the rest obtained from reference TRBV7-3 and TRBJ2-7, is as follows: GAGVSQTPSNKVTEKGKYVELRCDPISGHTALYWYRQSLGQGPEFLIYFQGTGAADDSGLPNDRFFAVRPEGSVSTLKIQRTERGDSAVYLCASSPMGRGGEQYFGPGTRLTVT.